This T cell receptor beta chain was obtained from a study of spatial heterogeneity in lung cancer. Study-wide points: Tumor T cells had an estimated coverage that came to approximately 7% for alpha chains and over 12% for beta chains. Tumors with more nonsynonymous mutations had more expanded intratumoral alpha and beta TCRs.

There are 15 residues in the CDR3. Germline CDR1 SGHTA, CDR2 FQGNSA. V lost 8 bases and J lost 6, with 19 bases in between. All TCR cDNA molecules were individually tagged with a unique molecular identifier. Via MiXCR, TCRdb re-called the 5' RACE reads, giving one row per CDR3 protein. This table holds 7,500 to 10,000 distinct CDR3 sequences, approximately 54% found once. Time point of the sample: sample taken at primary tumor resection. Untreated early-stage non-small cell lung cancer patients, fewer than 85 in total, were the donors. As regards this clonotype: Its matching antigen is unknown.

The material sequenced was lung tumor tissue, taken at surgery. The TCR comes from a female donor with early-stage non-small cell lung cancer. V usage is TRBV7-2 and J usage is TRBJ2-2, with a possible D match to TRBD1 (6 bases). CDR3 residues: CASARGQSWAGELFF. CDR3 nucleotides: TGTGCCAGCGCACGAGGACAGAGTTGGGCCGGGGAGCTGTTTTTT. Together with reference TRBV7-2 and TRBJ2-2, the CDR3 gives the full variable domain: GAGVSQSPSNKVTEKGKDVELRCDPISGHTALYWYRQSLGQGLEFLIYFQGNSAPDKSGLPSDRFSAERTGGSVSTLTIQRTQQEDSAVYLCASARGQSWAGELFFGEGSRLTVL.